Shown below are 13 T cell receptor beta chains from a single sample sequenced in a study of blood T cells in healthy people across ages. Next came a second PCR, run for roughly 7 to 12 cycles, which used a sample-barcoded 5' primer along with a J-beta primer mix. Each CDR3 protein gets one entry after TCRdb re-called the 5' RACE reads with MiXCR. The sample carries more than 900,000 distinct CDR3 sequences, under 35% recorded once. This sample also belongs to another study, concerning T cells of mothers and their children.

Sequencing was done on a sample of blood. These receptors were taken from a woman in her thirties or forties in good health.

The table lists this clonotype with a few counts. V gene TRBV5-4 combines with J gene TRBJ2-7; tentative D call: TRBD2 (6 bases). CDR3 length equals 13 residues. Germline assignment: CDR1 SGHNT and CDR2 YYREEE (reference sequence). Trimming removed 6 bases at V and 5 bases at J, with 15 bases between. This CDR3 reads CASTNWGRHEQYF. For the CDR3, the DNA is TGTGCCAGCACCAATTGGGGGAGGCACGAGCAGTACTTC.

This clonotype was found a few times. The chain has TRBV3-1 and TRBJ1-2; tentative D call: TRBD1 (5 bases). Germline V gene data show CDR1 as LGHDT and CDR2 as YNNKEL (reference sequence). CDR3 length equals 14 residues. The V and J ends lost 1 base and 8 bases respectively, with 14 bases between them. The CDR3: CASSQVEGLSGYTF. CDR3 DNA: TGTGCCAGCAGCCAAGTAGAGGGGCTAAGCGGCTACACCTTC.

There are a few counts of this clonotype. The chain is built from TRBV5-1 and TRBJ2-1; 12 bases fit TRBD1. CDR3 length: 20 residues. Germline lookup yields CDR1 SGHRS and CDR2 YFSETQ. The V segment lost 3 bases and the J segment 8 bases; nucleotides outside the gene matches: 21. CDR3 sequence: CASSSPGQGAASGGRDEQFF. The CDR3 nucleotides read TGCGCCAGCAGCTCTCCGGGACAGGGGGCGGCTAGCGGGGGCCGGGATGAGCAGTTCTTC.

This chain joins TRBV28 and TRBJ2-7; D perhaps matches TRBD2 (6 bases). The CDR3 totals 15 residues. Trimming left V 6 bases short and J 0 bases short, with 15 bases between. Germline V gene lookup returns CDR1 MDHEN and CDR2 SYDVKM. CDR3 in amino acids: CASRPAGRSSYEQYF. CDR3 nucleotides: TGTGCCAGCAGACCCGCGGGGCGTAGCTCCTACGAGCAGTACTTC.

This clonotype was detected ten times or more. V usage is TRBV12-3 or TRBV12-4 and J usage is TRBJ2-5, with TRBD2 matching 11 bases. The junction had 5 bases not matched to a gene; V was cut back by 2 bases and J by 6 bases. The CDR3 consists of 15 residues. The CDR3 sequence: CASSLQLAGVKTQYF. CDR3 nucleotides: TGTGCCAGCAGTTTACAACTAGCGGGGGTCAAGACCCAGTACTTC.

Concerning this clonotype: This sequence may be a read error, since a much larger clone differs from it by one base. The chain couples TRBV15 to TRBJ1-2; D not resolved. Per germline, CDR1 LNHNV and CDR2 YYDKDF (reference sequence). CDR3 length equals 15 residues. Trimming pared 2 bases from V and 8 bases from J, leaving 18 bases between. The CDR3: CATSRINRGMEGYTF. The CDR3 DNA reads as TGTGCCACCAGCAGAATAAATCGGGGAATGGAGGGCTACACCTTC. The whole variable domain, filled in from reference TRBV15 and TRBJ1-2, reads DAMVIQNPRYQVTQFGKPVTLSCSQTLNHNVMYWYQQKSSQAPKLLFHYYDKDFNNEADTPDNFQSRRPNTSFCFLDIRSPGLGDTAMYLCATSRINRGMEGYTFGSGTRLTVV.

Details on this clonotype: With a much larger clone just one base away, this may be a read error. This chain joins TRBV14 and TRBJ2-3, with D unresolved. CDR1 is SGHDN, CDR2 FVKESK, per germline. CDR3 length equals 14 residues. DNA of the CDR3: TGTGCCGGCAGCCAAGAATTCAGCACAGATACGCAGTATTTT. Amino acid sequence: CAGSQEFSTDTQYF.

DNA for the CDR3: TGTGCCAGCAGTTACGCGGGTGCGGGCTACACCTTC. Translated, it gives CASSYAGAGYTF. The chain has TRBV6-5 and TRBJ1-2; no definite D call. Trimming removed 2 bases at V and 8 bases at J, with 9 bases between. The CDR3 has 12 residues. Germline V gives CDR1 MNHEY, CDR2 SVGAGI.

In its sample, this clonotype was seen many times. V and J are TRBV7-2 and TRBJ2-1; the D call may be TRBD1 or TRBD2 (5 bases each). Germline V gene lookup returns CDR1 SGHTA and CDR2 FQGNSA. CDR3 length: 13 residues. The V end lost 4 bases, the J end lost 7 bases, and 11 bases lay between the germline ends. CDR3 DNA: TGTGCCAGCAGCTGGGACGGTCAGAATGAGCAGTTCTTC. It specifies CASSWDGQNEQFF.

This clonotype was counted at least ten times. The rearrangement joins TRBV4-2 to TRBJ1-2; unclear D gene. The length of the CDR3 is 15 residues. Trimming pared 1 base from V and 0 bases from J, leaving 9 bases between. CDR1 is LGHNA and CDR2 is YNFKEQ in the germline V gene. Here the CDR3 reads CASSQARGSNYGYTF. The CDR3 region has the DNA TGTGCCAGCAGCCAAGCTCGGGGTTCTAACTATGGCTACACCTTC.

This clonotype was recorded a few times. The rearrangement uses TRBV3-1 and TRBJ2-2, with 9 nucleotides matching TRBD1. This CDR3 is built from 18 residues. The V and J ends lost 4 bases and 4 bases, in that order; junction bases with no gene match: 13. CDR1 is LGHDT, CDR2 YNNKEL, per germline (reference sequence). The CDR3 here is CASSLGQGRLWGTGELFF. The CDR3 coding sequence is TGTGCCAGCAGCCTAGGACAGGGGAGGTTATGGGGCACCGGGGAGCTGTTTTTT.

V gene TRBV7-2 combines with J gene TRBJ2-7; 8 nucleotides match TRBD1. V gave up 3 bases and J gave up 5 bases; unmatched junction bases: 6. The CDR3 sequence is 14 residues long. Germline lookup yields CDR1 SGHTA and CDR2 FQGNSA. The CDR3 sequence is CASSFRQGANEQYF. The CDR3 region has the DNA TGTGCCAGCAGCTTCCGGCAGGGGGCTAACGAGCAGTACTTC.

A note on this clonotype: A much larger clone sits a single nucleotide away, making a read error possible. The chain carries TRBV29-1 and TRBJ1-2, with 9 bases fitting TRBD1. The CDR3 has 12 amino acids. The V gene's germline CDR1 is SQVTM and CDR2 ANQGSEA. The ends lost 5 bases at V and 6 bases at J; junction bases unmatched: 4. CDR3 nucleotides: TGCAGCGTTCGCTGGGACAGGGATGGCTACACCTTC. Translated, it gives CSVRWDRDGYTF.